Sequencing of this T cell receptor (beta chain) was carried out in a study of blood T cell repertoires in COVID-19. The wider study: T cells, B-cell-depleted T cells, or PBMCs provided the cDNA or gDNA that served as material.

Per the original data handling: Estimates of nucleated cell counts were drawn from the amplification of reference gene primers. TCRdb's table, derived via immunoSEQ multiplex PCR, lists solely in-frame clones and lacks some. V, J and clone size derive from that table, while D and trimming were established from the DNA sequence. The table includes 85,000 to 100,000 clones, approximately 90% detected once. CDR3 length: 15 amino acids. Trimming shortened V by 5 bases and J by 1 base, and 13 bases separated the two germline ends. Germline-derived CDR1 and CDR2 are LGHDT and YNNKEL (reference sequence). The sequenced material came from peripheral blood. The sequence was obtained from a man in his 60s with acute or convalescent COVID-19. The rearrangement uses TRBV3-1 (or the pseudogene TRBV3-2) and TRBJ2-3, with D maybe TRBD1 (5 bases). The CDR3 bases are TGTGCCAGCAGCTCTGCGTGGGGCCGCACAGATACGCAGTATTTT. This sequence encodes CASSSAWGRTDTQYF.